These 27 T cell receptor beta chains were all obtained from the same sample, sequenced in a study of Graves' ophthalmopathy and Graves' hyperthyroidism. Amplification of the TCR beta CDR3 regions used RNA transcripts (as template). RT-PCR was first run with HTBI primers, then multiplex PCR in a second round. TCRdb recomputed calls from the multiplex PCR reads with MiXCR, one row per CDR3 protein. Among 300,000 to 400,000 distinct CDR3 sequences listed, roughly 17% were seen once. The sequenced sample was peripheral blood. These receptor sequences come from an adult woman with stable Graves' hyperthyroidism.

This clonotype was seen at least ten times. The chain is built from TRBV13 and TRBJ1-1, with D unresolved. Trimming stripped 1 base from V and 0 bases from J, with 9 bases between. This CDR3 region has 15 residues. Germline values: CDR1 PRHDT, CDR2 FYEKMQ (reference sequence). This CDR3 is CASSLVPMLNTEAFF. DNA for the CDR3: TGTGCCAGCAGCTTAGTTCCGATGCTGAACACTGAAGCTTTCTTT.

This clonotype showed up many times. The chain is built from TRBV12-5 and TRBJ1-5; 7 bases agree with TRBD1. The CDR3 has 15 residues. Germline CDR1 LGHNT, CDR2 FRNRAP. With 2 bases clipped from V and 1 base from J, the junction kept 2 bases outside the gene matches. CDR3 loop: CASGLSQGSNQPQHF. DNA for the CDR3: TGTGCTAGTGGTTTGTCACAGGGGAGCAATCAGCCCCAGCATTTT.

This clonotype has a count of ten or more. The V call is TRBV14, the J call TRBJ2-7; D might be TRBD2 (6 bases). The germline V and J ends were trimmed by 6 bases and 6 bases, with 9 bases remaining between them. The CDR3 totals 11 residues. Germline V gene sequence: CDR1 SGHDN, CDR2 FVKESK. In nucleotides, the CDR3 is TGTGCCAGCAGTATGGGGGGCGAGCAGTACTTC. Its translation: CASSMGGEQYF.

The V call is TRBV10-1, the J call TRBJ2-5, with D perhaps TRBD1 or TRBD2 (6 bases each). The ends were cut back, 2 bases at V and 1 base at J, with 14 bases in the middle. The CDR3 runs to 16 residues. Germline V lookup: CDR1 WNHNN, CDR2 SYGVQD (reference sequence). The DNA of the CDR3 is TGCGCCAGCAGTGAGGGGGGGCGCGGTGGCCAAGAGACCCAGTACTTC. This codes for CASSEGGRGGQETQYF.

The sample holds a few counts of this clonotype. The chain combines TRBV20-1 with TRBJ2-7; a weak D match, TRBD1 (6 bases). V was shortened by 4 bases and J by 4 bases, with 17 bases between the two germline ends. The CDR3 runs 14 residues. CDR1 DFQATT and CDR2 SNEGSKA come from the germline V gene (reference sequence). The CDR3 loop is CSAKKQRGIYEQYF. The CDR3 nucleotides are TGCAGTGCTAAAAAACAAAGGGGGATATACGAGCAGTACTTC.

This clonotype was seen at least ten times. The chain employs TRBV20-1 and TRBJ2-7; 9 nucleotides line up with TRBD2. V lost 5 bases, J lost 3 bases, and 11 bases stayed unmatched. CDR1 is DFQATT, CDR2 SNEGSKA, per germline (reference sequence). This CDR3 contains 15 residues. The CDR3 DNA is TGCAGTGCTGCCTACCTAGCGGGGAGAGGCTACGAGCAGTACTTC. Its translation is CSAAYLAGRGYEQYF.

This clonotype was recorded many times. The chain carries TRBV28 and TRBJ2-7, with 8 bases lining up with TRBD2. Looked up from germline, CDR1 is MDHEN and CDR2 is SYDVKM. The CDR3 contains 15 residues. Trimming cost V 5 bases and J 9 bases; bases outside gene matches: 15. CDR3 sequence: CASSPSPGRVNGQYF. As DNA, the CDR3 is TGTGCCAGCAGTCCCTCCCCCGGGAGGGTCAACGGGCAGTACTTC. The full variable domain, completed using reference TRBV28 and TRBJ2-7, is DVKVTQSSRYLVKRTGEKVFLECVQDMDHENMFWYRQDPGLGLRLIYFSYDVKMKEKGDIPEGYSVSREKKERFSLILESASTNQTSMYLCASSPSPGRVNGQYFGPGTRLTVT.

Details on this clonotype: A much larger clonotype is one base distant, so this may be a read error. J is TRBJ2-7 and V is TRBV5-1, with 8 positions matching TRBD2. Per the germline V gene, CDR1 is SGHRS and CDR2 is YFSETQ. The CDR3 contains 15 residues. Here the CDR3 reads CACSLGGLGFYEQYF. CDR3 bases: TGCGCCTGCAGCTTGGGGGGACTAGGGTTCTACGAGCAGTACTTC. The full variable domain, with the rest looked up from reference TRBV5-1 and TRBJ2-7, is KAGVTQTPRYLIKTRGQQVTLSCSPISGHRSVSWYQQTPGQGLQFLFEYFSETQRNKGNFPGRFSGRQFSNSRSEMNVSTLELGDSALYLCACSLGGLGFYEQYFGPGTRLTVT.

This clonotype was detected a few times. This chain connects TRBV4-1 to TRBJ2-5; 10 nucleotides line up with TRBD1. CDR3 length: 17 residues. V dropped 1 base and J dropped 2; count of bases not matched to a gene: 7. In germline, CDR1 is MGHRA, CDR2 YSYEKL. CDR3 coding DNA: TGCGCCAGCAGCCAAGTGGCGACAGGGGGCGGGCAAGAGACCCAGTACTTC. Amino acid sequence: CASSQVATGGGQETQYF.

This clonotype has at least ten counts. This sequence joins TRBV29-1 and TRBJ1-1; the D is unclear. The CDR3 is made up of 11 amino acids. The V and J ends lost 6 bases and 8 bases respectively, with 13 bases between them. The V gene's germline CDR1 is SQVTM and CDR2 ANQGSEA. CDR3: CSVMALKEAFF. CDR3 DNA: TGCAGCGTAATGGCCCTAAAAGAAGCTTTCTTT.

V and J are TRBV7-9 and TRBJ1-2; no clear D gene. The V gene's germline CDR1 is SEHNR and CDR2 FQNEAQ (reference sequence). V shed 1 base and J shed 5 bases, with 5 bases lying between them. The CDR3 totals 12 residues. The CDR3 here is CASSLDIYGYTF. Here the CDR3 DNA reads TGTGCCAGCAGCTTAGACATATATGGCTACACCTTC.

This clonotype was counted ten times or more. This chain uses TRBV10-3 with TRBJ1-2; D might be TRBD1 (5 bases). Germline CDR1 is ENHRY and CDR2 is SYGVKD. V dropped 1 base and J dropped 0 bases, with 9 bases sitting between them. The CDR3 is made up of 15 amino acids. The DNA for the CDR3 is TGTGCCATCAGTGAGTTTAGGGGTTCTAACTATGGCTACACCTTC. Amino acid sequence: CAISEFRGSNYGYTF.

This clonotype was seen many times. The rearrangement links TRBV6-2 or TRBV6-3 to TRBJ2-7; TRBD2 is a possible D gene (6 bases). V dropped 2 bases and J dropped 0 bases, with 8 bases sitting between them. CDR3 length: 14 residues. The germline V gene has CDR1 MNHEY and CDR2 SVGEGT. CDR3: CASSYDGSSYEQYF. The CDR3 nucleotides are TGTGCCAGCAGTTACGACGGGAGCTCCTACGAGCAGTACTTC.

As concerns this clonotype: A single base separates this from a much larger clone, so it may be a read error. This chain connects TRBV12-3 or TRBV12-4 to TRBJ2-5; the D gene is possibly TRBD1 (6 bases). This CDR3 contains 18 residues. The CDR3 sequence is CASSLEMRLGTPQETKYF. The CDR3 DNA is TGTGCCAGCAGTTTAGAAATGCGGTTGGGGACACCCCAAGAGACCAAGTACTTC.

This clonotype was detected a few times. The chain links TRBV7-8 to TRBJ1-1; D remains ambiguous. Trimming cost V 4 bases and J 1 base, with 13 bases left between them. The V gene's germline CDR1 is SGHVS and CDR2 FQNEAQ. The CDR3 covers 15 residues. The CDR3 here is CASSSDRVWNTEAFF. The CDR3 DNA reads as TGTGCCAGCAGCTCCGATAGGGTTTGGAACACTGAAGCTTTCTTT. The variable domain in full, with the rest retrieved from reference TRBV7-8 and TRBJ1-1, is GAGVSQSPRYKVAKRGQDVALRCDPISGHVSLFWYQQALGQGPEFLTYFQNEAQLDKSGLPSDRFFAERPEGSVSTLKIQRTQQEDSAVYLCASSSDRVWNTEAFFGQGTRLTVV.

The chain joins TRBV20-1 to TRBJ1-6; perhaps TRBD1 as D (5 bases). The CDR3 runs 16 residues. Germline CDR1 is DFQATT and CDR2 is SNEGSKA (reference sequence). The germline V and J ends were trimmed by 5 bases and 5 bases, with 19 bases remaining between them. The CDR3 sequence is CSAPHPRQLDNSPLHF. DNA of the CDR3: TGCAGTGCTCCCCACCCCAGACAGCTAGATAATTCACCCCTCCACTTT.

This clonotype has a count of ten or more. The rearrangement links TRBV19 to TRBJ2-7; TRBD2 might be the D (6 bases). V was shortened by 2 bases and J by 6 bases, with 11 bases between the two germline ends. Germline lookup yields CDR1 LNHDA and CDR2 SQIVND (reference sequence). The CDR3 runs to 13 residues. The CDR3 here is CASSISGTLEQYF. The CDR3 coding sequence is TGTGCCAGTAGTATATCCGGGACTCTCGAGCAGTACTTC.

In its sample, this clonotype was seen many times. The chain recombines TRBV6-2 or TRBV6-3 with TRBJ2-2; D remains ambiguous. CDR3 size: 14 residues. In germline, CDR1 is MNHEY, CDR2 SVGEGT. Trimming removed 0 bases from V and 2 bases from J, with 4 bases in between. Here the CDR3 DNA reads TGTGCCAGCAGTTACTCGATAAACACCGGGGAGCTGTTTTTT. It translates to CASSYSINTGELFF.

This clonotype was detected ten times or more. The chain joins TRBV19 to TRBJ1-6; D unclear. CDR3 length: 14 residues. The ends were cut back, 3 bases at V and 8 bases at J, with 11 bases in the middle. Germline values: CDR1 LNHDA, CDR2 SQIVND (reference sequence). CDR3 protein: CASSIRQDYSPLHF. As DNA, the CDR3 is TGTGCCAGTAGTATTCGGCAGGATTATTCACCCCTCCACTTT.

The chain carries TRBV28 and TRBJ2-7; 9 bases agree with TRBD2. Germline lookup yields CDR1 MDHEN and CDR2 SYDVKM. The V and J ends lost 6 bases and 0 bases, in that order; junction bases with no gene match: 3. The CDR3 extends over 14 amino acids. The CDR3 loop is CASRAGGNSYEQYF. The CDR3, as DNA: TGTGCCAGCAGAGCGGGGGGTAACTCCTACGAGCAGTACTTC.

There are many counts of this clonotype. The chain recombines TRBV25-1 with TRBJ2-2, with D possibly TRBD2 on 5 matching bases. Trimming cost V 7 bases and J 7 bases, with 13 bases left between them. The CDR3 spans 13 residues. Germline CDR1 MGHDK, CDR2 SYGVNS. CDR3: CASTVRENGELFF. DNA for the CDR3: TGTGCCAGCACGGTGAGGGAGAACGGGGAGCTGTTTTTT.

This clonotype was recorded at least ten times. V usage is TRBV7-2 and J usage is TRBJ2-2; TRBD1 might be the D (5 bases). V lost 3 bases, J lost 6 bases, and 14 bases lay in between. There are 15 residues in the CDR3. CDR1 is SGHTA, CDR2 FQGNSA, per germline. The CDR3 sequence: CASSFPGQTPGELFF. The DNA for the CDR3 is TGTGCCAGCAGCTTCCCAGGGCAGACACCCGGGGAGCTGTTTTTT. Full variable domain (rest looked up from reference TRBV7-2 and TRBJ2-2): GAGVSQSPSNKVTEKGKDVELRCDPISGHTALYWYRQSLGQGLEFLIYFQGNSAPDKSGLPSDRFSAERTGGSVSTLTIQRTQQEDSAVYLCASSFPGQTPGELFFGEGSRLTVL.

This clonotype was observed at least ten times. This chain uses TRBV5-1 with TRBJ2-7; D is ambiguous. The CDR3 covers 13 residues. With 0 bases removed from V and 3 bases from J, the gap between germline ends came to 7 bases. Germline V lookup: CDR1 SGHRS, CDR2 YFSETQ. The DNA for the CDR3 is TGCGCCAGCAGCTTGGACAGTCTCTACGAGCAGTACTTC. Protein sequence: CASSLDSLYEQYF.

The sample holds many counts of this clonotype. V usage is TRBV11-1 and J usage is TRBJ2-5; D not certain. CDR1 is SGHAT and CDR2 is FQDESV in the germline V gene (reference sequence). This CDR3 has 14 amino acids. V lost 1 base and J 4 bases, leaving 10 bases between the germline ends. The CDR3 nucleotides read TGTGCCAGCAGCTTAGGCCCGGGTACAGAGACCCAGTACTTC. Protein sequence: CASSLGPGTETQYF.

This sequence joins TRBV19 and TRBJ2-7; D not certain. The ends were cut back, 5 bases at V and 3 bases at J, with 11 bases in the middle. CDR3 length: 13 residues. Germline loops: CDR1 LNHDA, CDR2 SQIVND (reference sequence). This chain's CDR3 is CASSGGEYYEQYF. CDR3 DNA sequence: TGTGCCAGTAGTGGCGGAGAGTACTACGAGCAGTACTTC.

This clonotype was observed many times. The rearrangement links TRBV6-1 to TRBJ2-7; D may be TRBD2 (6 bases). Germline-derived CDR1 and CDR2 are MNHNS and SASEGT. The CDR3 is 13 residues long. V gave up 6 bases and J gave up 1 base, with 10 bases separating them. DNA of the CDR3: TGTGCCAGCAGCGACCGGGAGTCCTACGAGCAGTACTTC. It specifies CASSDRESYEQYF.

The CDR3, as DNA: TGTGCCAGCAGTCCCGGAGGGGGCCTCGATGGCTACACCTTC. It translates to CASSPGGGLDGYTF. V is TRBV6-1 and J is TRBJ1-2; 7 bases are a match to TRBD1. V shed 5 bases and J 6 bases; nucleotides not matched to a gene: 9. The CDR3 runs 14 residues. CDR1 and CDR2 from the germline V gene are MNHNS and SASEGT.